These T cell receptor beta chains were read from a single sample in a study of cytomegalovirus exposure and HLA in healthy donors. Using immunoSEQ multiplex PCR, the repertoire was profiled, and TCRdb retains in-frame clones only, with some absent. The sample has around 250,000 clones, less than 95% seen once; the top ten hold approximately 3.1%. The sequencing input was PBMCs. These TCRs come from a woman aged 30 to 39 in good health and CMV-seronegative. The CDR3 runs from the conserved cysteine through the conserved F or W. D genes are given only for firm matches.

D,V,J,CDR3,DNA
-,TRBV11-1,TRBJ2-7,CASSRDSREQYF,TGTGCCAGCAGCCGGGACTCTCGCGAGCAGTACTTC
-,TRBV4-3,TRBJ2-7,CASSQDPGVPSYEQYF,TGCGCCAGCAGCCAAGATCCGGGGGTGCCCTCCTACGAGCAGTACTTC
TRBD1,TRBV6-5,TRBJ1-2,CASRPGTDYGYTF,TGTGCCAGCAGGCCCGGGACAGATTATGGCTACACCTTC
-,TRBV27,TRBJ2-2,CASINTGELFF,TGTGCCAGCATCAACACCGGGGAGCTGTTTTTT
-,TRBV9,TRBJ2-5,CASSVEEGETQYF,TGTGCCAGCAGCGTAGAAGAGGGGGAGACCCAGTACTTC
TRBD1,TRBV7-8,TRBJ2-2,CASSVKGTGAGELFF,TGTGCCAGCAGCGTGAAGGGGACAGGGGCCGGGGAGCTGTTTTTT
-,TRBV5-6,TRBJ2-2,CASSLWGTGELFF,TGTGCCAGCAGCTTGTGGGGCACCGGGGAGCTGTTTTTT
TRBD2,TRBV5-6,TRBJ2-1,CASSLAGRELIEQFF,TGTGCCAGCAGCTTGGCGGGGCGGGAGCTTATTGAGCAGTTCTTC
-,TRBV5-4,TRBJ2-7,CASTSPRAGVHEQYF,TGTGCCAGCACCTCCCCCAGGGCAGGGGTCCACGAGCAGTACTTC
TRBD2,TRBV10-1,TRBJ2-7,CASSESQLAGAENSYEQYF,TGCGCCAGCAGTGAGTCACAACTAGCGGGAGCCGAGAACTCCTACGAGCAGTACTTC
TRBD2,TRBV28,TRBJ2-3,CASSFLASGTEGSTDTQYF,TGTGCCAGCAGTTTCTTGGCTAGCGGAACCGAAGGTAGCACAGATACGCAGTATTTT
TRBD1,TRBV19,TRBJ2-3,CASGGQGGTDTQYF,TGTGCCAGTGGGGGACAGGGGGGCACAGATACGCAGTATTTT
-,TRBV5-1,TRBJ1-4,CASSLPAGLMQEKLFF,TGCGCCAGCAGCTTGCCTGCGGGATTGATGCAGGAAAAACTGTTTTTT
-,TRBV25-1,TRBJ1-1,CASSVYGTANTEAFF,TGTGCCAGCAGTGTTTACGGGACGGCGAACACTGAAGCTTTCTTT
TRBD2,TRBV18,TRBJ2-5,CASSLSSGQETQYF,TGTGCCAGCTCCTTATCTAGCGGCCAAGAGACCCAGTACTTC